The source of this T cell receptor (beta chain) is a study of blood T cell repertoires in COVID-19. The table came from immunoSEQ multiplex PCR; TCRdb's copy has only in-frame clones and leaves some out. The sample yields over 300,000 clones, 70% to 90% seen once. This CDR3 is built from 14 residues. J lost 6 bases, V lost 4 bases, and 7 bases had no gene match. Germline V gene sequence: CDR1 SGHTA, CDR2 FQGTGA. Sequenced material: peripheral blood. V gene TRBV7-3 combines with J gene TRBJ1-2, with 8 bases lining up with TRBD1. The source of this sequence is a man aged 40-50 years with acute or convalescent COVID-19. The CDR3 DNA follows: TGTGCCAGCAGCTCAATGGACAGGGTAGATGGCTACACCTTC. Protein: CASSSMDRVDGYTF.